This T cell receptor (beta chain) was found in a study of T cells of healthy individuals. This clonotype has more than one count but fewer than ten. Each CDR3 protein gets one entry after TCRdb re-called the 5' RACE reads with MiXCR. The sample yields 40,000 to 60,000 distinct CDR3 sequences, approximately 15% seen once. The length of the CDR3 is 11 residues. The chain combines TRBV21-1 with TRBJ1-2. TRBV21-1 corresponds to a pseudogene. The source is a human donor in good health. The CDR3 loop is CASCSVHGYTF. In DNA form, the CDR3 reads TGTGCCAGCTGCAGTGTGCATGGCTACACCTTC.